Given below is one TCR beta chain in context. Sequencing was performed with immunoSEQ multiplex PCR; in TCRdb, only in-frame clones are kept and a portion is missing. Among about 380,000 clones listed, 81% were seen once. These data originate in a study of blood T cell repertoires in COVID-19. Study summary: From the United States, Italy and Spain came samples of acute and convalescent COVID-19.

The CDR3 extends over 13 amino acids. The V gene lost 6 bases and the J gene lost 8 bases, with 16 bases spanning the gap. In germline, CDR1 is ENHRY, CDR2 SYGVKD. This clonotype was sampled from a human donor with acute or convalescent COVID-19. The donor label of this sample is uncertain. The rearrangement joins TRBV10-3 to TRBJ1-2; tentatively, D is TRBD1 (5 bases). Sequenced input: peripheral blood. CDR3 sequence: CAIRPGGNEGYTF. Written as DNA, the CDR3 is TGTGCCATCAGACCCGGGGGGAATGAGGGCTACACCTTC.